This TCR beta chain was identified in a study of vaccination effects on CD4 cells after COVID-19. Study-wide findings and caveats: Whether induced by infection or by vaccine, clones showed marked clonal contraction late after vaccination.

The V end was cut by 0 bases, the J end by 5 bases, with 11 bases between. CDR1 is SGHTS and CDR2 is YDEGEE in the germline V gene. This CDR3 comprises 14 residues. Points on this clone: No antigen is known for it.

Assay: immunoSEQ multiplex PCR; the TCRdb copy retains only in-frame clones and omits some. The sample records 75,000 or so clones, 77% being singletons. Antigen-specific CD4+ T cells were first expanded with viral peptide pools by the ViraFEST assay and only then sequenced. An approximately ten-day culture period preceded the isolation of CD4+ T cells. Each participant received a vaccine that was either BNT162b2 or mRNA-1273, given as two doses. Vaccine recipients lacked prior SARS-CoV-2 infection and had negative nucleocapsid antibodies. The material sequenced was CD4+ T cells from PBMCs cultured with HCoV-OC43 spike peptides, taken after COVID-19 vaccination. Subset denoted: HCoV-OC43 spike overlapping peptide pool stimulation. The receptor was derived from a human donor who received a COVID-19 vaccine. The rearrangement joins TRBV5-8 to TRBJ1-2; tentative D call: TRBD1 (5 bases). In DNA form, the CDR3 reads TGTGCCAGCAGCTTGGGGACAACCTCGTATGGCTACACCTTC. It codes for CASSLGTTSYGYTF.